This T cell receptor beta chain was captured by sequencing in a study of blood T cell repertoires in COVID-19. Study in general: Sample material is recorded as cDNA or gDNA derived from T cells, B-cell-depleted T cells, or PBMCs.

Germline CDR1 is SNHLY and CDR2 is FYNNEI. This CDR3 spans 14 amino acids. Trimming stripped 5 bases from V and 6 bases from J, with 15 bases between. Source study methods: Cell counts per sample came from amplifying reference gene primers. Measured with immunoSEQ multiplex PCR; TCRdb has only the in-frame clones, and not every one. Clone size and the V and J calls come from that table; the DNA yielded D and trimming. This sample has around 50,000 clones, with roughly 90% found just once. The sequencing input was peripheral blood. The V call is TRBV2, the J call TRBJ2-3; D is perhaps TRBD1 (6 bases). The source is a human donor in a cohort sampled during active COVID-19. The CDR3, as DNA: TGTGCCAGCAGTCTGACAGGCTTCAGGGATACGCAGTATTTT. Translating gives CASSLTGFRDTQYF.